These 4 T cell receptor beta chains originate from one sample sequenced in a study of blood T cell repertoires in COVID-19. TCRdb's copy holds only in-frame clones and misses some; the assay was immunoSEQ multiplex PCR. Among some 200,000 clones listed, approximately 83% were seen once. The sequencing sample was made of PBMCs or T cells enriched from blood (not recorded which). Receptors originate from a woman in her thirties or forties with acute COVID-19.

The V call is TRBV2, the J call TRBJ1-5; D remains ambiguous. Trimming removed 6 bases at V and 5 bases at J, with 8 bases between. The CDR3 is 12 residues long. CDR1 is SNHLY and CDR2 is FYNNEI in the germline V gene. CDR3 in DNA: TGTGCCAGCAGCCCCAGTGATCAGCCCCAGCATTTT. It specifies CASSPSDQPQHF.

The genes are TRBV3-1 (or the pseudogene TRBV3-2) and TRBJ2-7, with 12 bases lining up with TRBD2. Germline V lookup: CDR1 LGHDT, CDR2 YNNKEL (reference sequence). The CDR3 has 15 amino acids. Unmatched junction bases numbered 0, after V lost 3 bases and J lost 0 bases. Written as DNA, the CDR3 is TGTGCCAGCAGCCAGACTAGCGGGAGCTCCTACGAGCAGTACTTC. Protein product: CASSQTSGSSYEQYF.

The chain employs TRBV19 and TRBJ2-3, with no clear D. Germline CDR1 is LNHDA and CDR2 is SQIVND (reference sequence). Trimming removed 1 base from V and 4 bases from J, with 9 bases in between. The CDR3 extends over 14 amino acids. CDR3 bases: TGTGCCAGTAGTATAGGTGGCAGTCCAGATACGCAGTATTTT. Its protein is CASSIGGSPDTQYF.

The V call is TRBV5-1, the J call TRBJ2-1; 8 bases match TRBD2. Unmatched junction bases numbered 7, after V lost 4 bases and J lost 7 bases. The germline CDR1 and CDR2 sequences are SGHRS and YFSETQ. The CDR3 has 14 amino acids. The CDR3: CASSPEGGRNEQFF. The CDR3 coding sequence is TGCGCCAGCAGCCCCGAGGGCGGGAGGAATGAGCAGTTCTTC.